Considering frequency, the clone carrying this T cell receptor beta chain is medium-sized. Its target is not known. The data originate from a study of CXCR3-negative and CXCR3-positive naive CD8 T cells. The CDR3 has 14 amino acids. From germline, CDR1 is SGHVS and CDR2 FQNEAQ. TRB cDNA libraries were made by UMI-labeled 5' RACE. Reprocessing the 5' RACE reads, TCRdb reports a single entry for every CDR3 protein and omits DNA. The sample has 5,500 to 7,000 distinct CDR3 sequences. Study results and limitations: Compared with CXCR3-negative naive cells, CXCR3-positive naive cells showed more hydrophobic TRB CDR3s.

The sequenced material came from naive CXCR3- CD8+ T cells from blood. Specified subset: CD45RO-CCR7+CD27+CD95- naive CD8+ T cells lacking CXCR3 (TNR3-). This rearrangement joins TRBV7-8 to TRBJ2-7; TCRdb names TRBD2, which stays unverified in the absence of DNA. The TCR was taken from a human donor in good health. Some clones in this sample may be carry-over from other donors' samples. This CDR3 is CASSLGTSIYEQYF.